This T cell receptor beta chain comes out of a study of blood T cell repertoires in COVID-19. Study details: The cDNA or gDNA used as material had been derived from T cells, B-cell-depleted T cells, or PBMCs.

Cohorts were based on clinical histories the participants reported. Exposed study participants had met a COVID-19 case within 2 weeks before entry. V gave up 5 bases and J gave up 0 bases, with 16 bases separating them. Looked up from germline, CDR1 is MDHEN and CDR2 is SYDVKM. This CDR3 is built from 17 residues. Original processing methods: Estimates of nucleated cell counts were drawn from the amplification of reference gene primers. Produced via immunoSEQ multiplex PCR; TCRdb's table is partial and in-frame only. V and J calls plus clone size are reproduced from that table; the DNA served to infer D and trimming. The table has around 250,000 clones, roughly 81% seen once; the top ten hold approximately 6.6%.

The receptor was derived from a woman aged 50 to 60 who had been exposed to COVID-19. Sequenced input: PBMCs or T cells enriched from blood (not recorded which). The rearrangement links TRBV28 to TRBJ2-2; tentatively, D is TRBD1 (6 bases). CDR3 in amino acids: CASSPRTATSNTGELFF. CDR3 nucleotides: TGTGCCAGCAGTCCGCGGACAGCGACCTCGAACACCGGGGAGCTGTTTTTT.